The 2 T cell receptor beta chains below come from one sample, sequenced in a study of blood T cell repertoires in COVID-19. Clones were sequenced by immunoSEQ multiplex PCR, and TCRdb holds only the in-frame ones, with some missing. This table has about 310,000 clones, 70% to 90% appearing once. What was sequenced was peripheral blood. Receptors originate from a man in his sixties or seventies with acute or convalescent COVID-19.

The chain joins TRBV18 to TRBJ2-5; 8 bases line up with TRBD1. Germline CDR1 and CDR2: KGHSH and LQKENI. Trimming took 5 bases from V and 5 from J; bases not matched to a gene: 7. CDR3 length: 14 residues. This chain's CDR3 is CASSEDRVSETQYF. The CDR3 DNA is TGTGCCAGCTCAGAGGACAGGGTGTCGGAGACCCAGTACTTC.

The CDR3 region is CASSIASGGYNEQFF. The CDR3 DNA sequence: TGTGCCAGTAGTATCGCTAGCGGTGGCTACAATGAGCAGTTCTTC. The rearrangement uses TRBV19 and TRBJ2-1; 7 nucleotides match TRBD2. CDR1 LNHDA and CDR2 SQIVND come from the germline V gene (reference sequence). The CDR3 totals 15 residues. Germline trimming cut 3 bases from V and 3 bases from J; bases unmatched to any gene: 5. Full variable domain (missing parts from reference TRBV19 and TRBJ2-1): DGGITQSPKYLFRKEGQNVTLSCEQNLNHDAMYWYRQDPGQGLRLIYYSQIVNDFQKGDIAEGYSVSREKKESFPLTVTSAQKNPTAFYLCASSIASGGYNEQFFGPGTRLTVL.